The 7 T cell receptor beta chains below come from one sample, sequenced in a study. TCRdb re-called the 5' RACE reads with MiXCR, one entry per CDR3 protein. The repertoire includes 55,000 to 80,000 distinct CDR3 sequences, around a fifth of them detected once, and over 2.5% sits in the top ten. The sample comprised memory CD4+ T cells sorted from a lymph node. This sample's subset: memory CD4+ T cells, CD4+CD45RO+CD25-. All receptors come from a female donor with breast cancer.

The chain uses TRBV4-2 and TRBJ1-2; possibly TRBD1 for D (5 bases). V lost 1 base, J lost 2 bases, and 14 bases lay in between. CDR1 LGHNA and CDR2 YNFKEQ come from the germline V gene. The CDR3 is made up of 16 amino acids. CDR3 nucleotide sequence: TGTGCCAGCAGCCAAGGATCAGGCAGGGAGAACTATGGCTACACCTTC. Translation gives CASSQGSGRENYGYTF.

V and J are TRBV7-3 and TRBJ1-6, with a weak D call TRBD1 (5 bases). Trimming shortened V by 10 bases and J by 0 bases, and 22 bases separated the two germline ends. This CDR3 spans 18 amino acids. Looked up from germline, CDR1 is SGHTA and CDR2 is FQGTGA. CDR3 amino acids: CANLHEGLKSSYNSPLHF. The CDR3 region has the DNA TGTGCCAACCTCCACGAGGGGCTTAAGAGCTCCTATAATTCACCCCTCCACTTT.

This clonotype was counted ten times or more. The chain couples TRBV29-1 to TRBJ2-7; the D gene is possibly TRBD1 (5 bases). CDR1 is SQVTM and CDR2 is ANQGSEA in the germline V gene. CDR3 length: 11 residues. V was pared by 4 bases and J by 5 bases, with 9 bases between. This CDR3 reads CSVAQGHEQYF. The CDR3 nucleotides read TGCAGCGTTGCTCAGGGTCACGAGCAGTACTTC.

The rearrangement joins TRBV28 to TRBJ2-1; 7 bases agree with TRBD1. The CDR3 has 13 residues. J was trimmed by 4 bases and V by 7 bases; bases with no gene match: 4. The germline CDR1 and CDR2 sequences are MDHEN and SYDVKM. The CDR3: CASTGGWYNEQFF. The DNA for the CDR3 is TGTGCCAGCACAGGGGGATGGTACAATGAGCAGTTCTTC.

Only a few counts were recorded for this clonotype. The chain links TRBV5-1 to TRBJ2-1; D not certain. The V gene lost 4 bases and the J gene lost 9 bases, with 14 bases spanning the gap. The germline V gene encodes CDR1 SGHRS and CDR2 YFSETQ. The CDR3 runs 13 residues. The CDR3 protein is CASSQEPLGEQFF. The CDR3 DNA reads TGCGCCAGCAGCCAAGAGCCCCTAGGTGAGCAGTTCTTC.

The genes are TRBV6-1 and TRBJ1-5; 9 bases are shared with TRBD1. The V gene end was trimmed by 2 bases and the J gene end by 8 bases; junction bases not matched to a gene: 7. The CDR3 is 15 amino acids. CDR1 is MNHNS, CDR2 SASEGT, per germline. CDR3 in amino acids: CASSETGGYAKPQHF. CDR3 in DNA: TGTGCCAGCAGTGAAACAGGGGGCTACGCTAAGCCCCAGCATTTT.

This clonotype was counted only a few times. V and J are TRBV2 and TRBJ2-5; 8 nucleotides line up with TRBD2. This CDR3 is built from 13 residues. J lost 2 bases, V lost 8 bases, and 4 bases had no gene match. Per the germline V gene, CDR1 is SNHLY and CDR2 is FYNNEI. As DNA, the CDR3 is TGTGCCAGCCAGACTAGCGAACAAGAGACCCAGTACTTC. Protein sequence: CASQTSEQETQYF. Using reference TRBV2 and TRBJ2-5 for the parts outside the CDR3, the full variable domain is EPEVTQTPSHQVTQMGQEVILRCVPISNHLYFYWYRQILGQKVEFLVSFYNNEISEKSEIFDDQFSVERPDGSNFTLKIRSTKLEDSAMYFCASQTSEQETQYFGPGTRLLVL.